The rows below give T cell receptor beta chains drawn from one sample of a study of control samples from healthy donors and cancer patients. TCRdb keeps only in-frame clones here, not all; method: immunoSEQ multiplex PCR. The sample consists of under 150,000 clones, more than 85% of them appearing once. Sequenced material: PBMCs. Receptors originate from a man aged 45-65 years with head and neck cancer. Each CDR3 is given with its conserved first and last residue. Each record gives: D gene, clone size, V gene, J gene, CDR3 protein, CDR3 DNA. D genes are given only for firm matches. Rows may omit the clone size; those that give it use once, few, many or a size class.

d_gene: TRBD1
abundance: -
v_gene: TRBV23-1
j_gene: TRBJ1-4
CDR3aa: CASSQYQGARLIIEKLFF
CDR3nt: TGCGCCAGCAGTCAATACCAGGGGGCGCGGTTAATCATAGAAAAACTGTTTTTT

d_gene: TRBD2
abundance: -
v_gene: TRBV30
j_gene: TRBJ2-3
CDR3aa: CAWSLAGGLHTQYF
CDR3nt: TGTGCCTGGAGTCTAGCGGGGGGCCTTCATACGCAGTATTTT

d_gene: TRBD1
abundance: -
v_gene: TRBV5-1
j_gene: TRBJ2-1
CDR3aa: CASSTGGRSYNEQFF
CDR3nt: TGCGCCAGCAGCACAGGGGGCCGGTCCTACAATGAGCAGTTCTTC

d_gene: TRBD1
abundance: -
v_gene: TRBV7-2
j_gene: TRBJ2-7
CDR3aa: CASSLGDREYYEQYF
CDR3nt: TGTGCCAGCAGCTTAGGGGACAGGGAGTACTACGAGCAGTACTTC

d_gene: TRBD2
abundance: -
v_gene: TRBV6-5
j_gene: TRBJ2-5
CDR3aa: CASSYARGRGETQYF
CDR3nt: TGTGCCAGCAGTTACGCGCGGGGGAGGGGAGAGACCCAGTACTTC

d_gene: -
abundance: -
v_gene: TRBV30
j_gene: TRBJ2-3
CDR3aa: CAWSGRDTQYF
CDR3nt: TGTGCCTGGAGTGGGAGAGATACGCAGTATTTT

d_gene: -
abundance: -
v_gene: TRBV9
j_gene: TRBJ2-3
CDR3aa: CASSVQGILADTQYF
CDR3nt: TGTGCCAGCAGCGTACAGGGGATACTTGCAGATACGCAGTATTTT

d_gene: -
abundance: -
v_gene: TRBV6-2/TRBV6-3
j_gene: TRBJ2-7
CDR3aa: CASSYSSYEQYF
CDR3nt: TGTGCCAGCAGTTACAGCTCCTACGAGCAGTACTTC

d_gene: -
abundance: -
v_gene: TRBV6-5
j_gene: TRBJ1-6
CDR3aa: CASSLGRPPTSPLHF
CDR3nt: TGTGCCAGCAGTTTGGGGCGCCCTCCGACTTCACCCCTCCACTTT

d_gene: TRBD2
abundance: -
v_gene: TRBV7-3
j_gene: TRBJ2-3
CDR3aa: CASSLTGGLAGTQYF
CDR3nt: TGTGCCAGCAGCTTAACGGGGGGGCTAGCGGGGACGCAGTATTTT

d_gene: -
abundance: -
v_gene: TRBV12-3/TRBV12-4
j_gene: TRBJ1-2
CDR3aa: CASTTGGTYGYTF
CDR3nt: TGTGCCAGCACCACCGGCGGCACCTATGGCTACACCTTC

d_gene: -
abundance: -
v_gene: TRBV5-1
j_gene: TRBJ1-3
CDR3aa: CASRSTVGNTIYF
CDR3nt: TGCGCCAGCAGGTCGACAGTGGGAAACACCATATATTTT

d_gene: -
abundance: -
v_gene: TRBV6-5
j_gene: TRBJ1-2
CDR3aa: CASSRLQGRRYGYTF
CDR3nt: TGTGCCAGCAGTAGACTACAGGGCCGAAGATATGGCTACACCTTC

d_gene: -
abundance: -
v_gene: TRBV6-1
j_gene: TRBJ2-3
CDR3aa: CASSEEGPKQDTQYF
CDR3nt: TGTGCCAGCAGTGAAGAGGGTCCCAAACAAGATACGCAGTATTTT

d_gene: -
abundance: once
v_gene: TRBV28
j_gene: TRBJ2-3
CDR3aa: CASSFLRDFTDTQYF
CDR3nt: TGTGCCAGCAGTTTTTTGCGGGATTTCACAGATACGCAGTATTTT

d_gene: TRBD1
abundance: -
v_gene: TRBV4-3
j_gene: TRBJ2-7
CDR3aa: CASSPGQAGYEQYF
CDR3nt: TGCGCCAGCAGCCCGGGACAGGCTGGCTACGAGCAGTACTTC

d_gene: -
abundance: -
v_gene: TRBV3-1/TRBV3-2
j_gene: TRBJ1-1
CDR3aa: CASSQHHTEAFF
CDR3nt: TGTGCCAGCAGCCAACACCACACTGAAGCTTTCTTT

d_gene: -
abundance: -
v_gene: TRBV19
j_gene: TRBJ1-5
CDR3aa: CASSISGRGGYQPQHF
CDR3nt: TGTGCCAGTAGTATAAGTGGAAGAGGGGGTTATCAGCCCCAGCATTTT

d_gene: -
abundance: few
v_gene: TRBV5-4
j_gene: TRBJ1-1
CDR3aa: CAFLGVVSGMGTEAFF
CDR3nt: TGTGCCTTCTTGGGGGTCGTTAGCGGAATGGGCACTGAAGCTTTCTTT

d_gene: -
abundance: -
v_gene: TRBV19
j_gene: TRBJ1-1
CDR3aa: CASSMRAQKGDTEAFF
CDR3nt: TGTGCCAGTAGTATGAGGGCACAAAAGGGGGACACTGAAGCTTTCTTT

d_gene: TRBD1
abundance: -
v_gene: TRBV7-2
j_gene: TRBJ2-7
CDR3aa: CASSFKGQGSYEQYF
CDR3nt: TGTGCCAGCAGCTTTAAGGGACAGGGATCCTACGAGCAGTACTTC

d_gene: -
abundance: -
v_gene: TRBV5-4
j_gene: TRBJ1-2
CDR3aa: CASSTTEKYDYGYTF
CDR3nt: TGTGCCAGCAGCACGACAGAGAAATATGACTATGGCTACACCTTC

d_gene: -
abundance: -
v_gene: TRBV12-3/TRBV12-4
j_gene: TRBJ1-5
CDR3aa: CASSYRNQPQHF
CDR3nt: TGTGCCAGCAGCTACAGGAATCAGCCCCAGCATTTT

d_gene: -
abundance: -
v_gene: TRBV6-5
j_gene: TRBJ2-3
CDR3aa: CASGNPTGSGDTQYF
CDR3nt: TGTGCCAGCGGAAACCCGACAGGTTCCGGAGATACGCAGTATTTT

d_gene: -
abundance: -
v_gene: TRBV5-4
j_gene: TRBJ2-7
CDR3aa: CASSLSPVNEQYF
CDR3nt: TGTGCCAGCAGCTTAAGTCCCGTGAACGAGCAGTACTTC

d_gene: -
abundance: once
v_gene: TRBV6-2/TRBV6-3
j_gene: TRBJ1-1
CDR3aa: CASSYWENTEAFF
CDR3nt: TGTGCCAGCAGTTACTGGGAGAACACTGAAGCTTTCTTT

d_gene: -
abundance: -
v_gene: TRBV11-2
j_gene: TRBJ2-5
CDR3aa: CASSPGVGSQETQYF
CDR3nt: TGTGCCAGCAGCCCTGGGGTGGGCAGCCAAGAGACCCAGTACTTC

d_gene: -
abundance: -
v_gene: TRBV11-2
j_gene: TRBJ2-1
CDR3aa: CASSFSPGSKYNEQFF
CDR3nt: TGTGCCAGCAGCTTCAGCCCGGGGTCTAAATACAATGAGCAGTTCTTC

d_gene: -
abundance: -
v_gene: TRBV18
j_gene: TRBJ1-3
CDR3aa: CASSPPGAGTGNTIYF
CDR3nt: TGTGCCAGCTCACCACCGGGGGCAGGAACTGGAAACACCATATATTTT

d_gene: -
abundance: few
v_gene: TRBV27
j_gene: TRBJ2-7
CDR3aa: CASGRQPYEQYF
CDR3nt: TGTGCCAGCGGTCGACAGCCCTACGAGCAGTACTTC

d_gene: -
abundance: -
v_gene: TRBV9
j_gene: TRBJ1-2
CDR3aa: CASSRTSF
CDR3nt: TGTGCCAGCAGTCGGACTTCCTTC

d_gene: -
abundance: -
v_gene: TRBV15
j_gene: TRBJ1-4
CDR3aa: CATSRDPSGTSGKLFF
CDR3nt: TGTGCCACCAGCAGAGACCCATCCGGGACAAGTGGAAAACTGTTTTTT

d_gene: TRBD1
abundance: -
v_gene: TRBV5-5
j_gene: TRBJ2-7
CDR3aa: CASSFSNYDRGPSYEQYF
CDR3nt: TGTGCCAGCAGCTTCTCCAATTACGACAGGGGGCCCTCCTACGAGCAGTACTTC